The 26 T cell receptor beta chains in this list originate from one sample, sequenced in a study of cytomegalovirus exposure and HLA in healthy donors. Here immunoSEQ multiplex PCR was the method, and the copy in TCRdb shows in-frame clones only, minus some. Of approximately 58,000 clones in the sample, roughly 94% are singletons; the top ten hold roughly 6%. The material sequenced was PBMCs. The source is a woman aged 18-35 years in good health and CMV-seropositive.

The chain couples TRBV11-2 to TRBJ2-2; 8 bases map to TRBD1. The junction had 10 bases not matched to a gene; V was cut back by 4 bases and J by 6 bases. Germline V gives CDR1 SGHAT, CDR2 FQNNGV. The CDR3 contains 16 residues. CDR3 in DNA: TGTGCCAGCAGCTCTAAGGACAGGGAGGATTCCGGGGAGCTGTTTTTT. Encoded protein: CASSSKDREDSGELFF.

This chain uses TRBV5-1 with TRBJ2-3; TRBD2 is a possible D gene (5 bases). The V end lost 5 bases, the J end lost 3 bases, and 10 bases lay between the germline ends. This CDR3 spans 13 amino acids. CDR1 and CDR2 (germline): SGHRS, YFSETQ. CDR3 coding DNA: TGCGCCAGCAGGGAGGTCGAGACAGATACGCAGTATTTT. Its protein is CASREVETDTQYF.

The chain recombines TRBV14 with TRBJ2-7; unclear D gene. Germline V gene sequence: CDR1 SGHDN, CDR2 FVKESK. V lost 4 bases and J lost 2, with 6 bases in between. The CDR3 runs 12 residues. CDR3 nucleotides: TGTGCCAGCAGCCTTCTTCCCTACGAGCAGTACTTC. It encodes CASSLLPYEQYF.

The chain employs TRBV19 and TRBJ2-7; 10 positions match TRBD1. Germline V gene data show CDR1 as LNHDA and CDR2 as SQIVND (reference sequence). The CDR3 has 15 residues. The V and J ends lost 3 bases and 6 bases, in that order; junction bases with no gene match: 8. CDR3 nucleotides: TGTGCCAGTAGTATCTCCGGGACAGGGGTTACCGAGCAGTACTTC. As protein: CASSISGTGVTEQYF. The full variable domain, in which reference TRBV19 and TRBJ2-7 provide the parts outside the CDR3, is DGGITQSPKYLFRKEGQNVTLSCEQNLNHDAMYWYRQDPGQGLRLIYYSQIVNDFQKGDIAEGYSVSREKKESFPLTVTSAQKNPTAFYLCASSISGTGVTEQYFGPGTRLTVT.

The chain carries TRBV5-1 and TRBJ1-4; D unclear. Germline V CDR1 and CDR2: SGHRS, YFSETQ. CDR3 length: 13 amino acids. The V end lost 1 base, the J end lost 7 bases, and 8 bases lay between the germline ends. The CDR3 here is CASSLYPGEKLFF. For the CDR3, the DNA is TGCGCCAGCAGCTTGTACCCGGGTGAAAAACTGTTTTTT.

The chain joins TRBV10-3 to TRBJ2-1, with D maybe TRBD2 (5 bases). CDR3 length equals 12 residues. V was cut by 10 bases and J by 7 bases, with 14 bases left in between. CDR1 is ENHRY and CDR2 is SYGVKD in the germline V gene. The CDR3 DNA reads as TGTGCCACCGATGCCGAGGGAAATGAGCAGTTCTTC. Amino acid sequence: CATDAEGNEQFF.

This chain joins TRBV5-4 and TRBJ2-1; possible D gene TRBD1, 5 bases. Germline V gene sequence: CDR1 SGHNT, CDR2 YYREEE (reference sequence). Between the trimmed V and J ends, which lost 1 base and 7 bases, there was a span of 9 bases. There are 13 residues in the CDR3. CDR3 DNA: TGTGCCAGCAGCTTGACTCCAGGGAATGAGCAGTTCTTC. Translated: CASSLTPGNEQFF.

The rearrangement links TRBV12-5 to TRBJ2-1; 12 bases are a match to TRBD2. Germline V gene data show CDR1 as LGHNT and CDR2 as FRNRAP. This CDR3 spans 19 amino acids. Unmatched junction bases numbered 12, after V lost 2 bases and J lost 4 bases. CDR3 nucleotides: TGTGCTAGTGGTTTGTCCCCCCTGACTAGCGGGAGACAGTACAATGAGCAGTTCTTC. Its protein is CASGLSPLTSGRQYNEQFF.

The chain combines TRBV9 with TRBJ1-4; TRBD1 aligns across 8 bases. This CDR3 contains 15 residues. J gave up 3 bases and V 7 bases, and 8 bases lay outside the gene matches. Germline loops: CDR1 SGDLS, CDR2 YYNGEE. The CDR3 spells CASRQGMGANEKLFF. CDR3 bases: TGTGCCAGCCGACAGGGGATGGGAGCTAATGAAAAACTGTTTTTT.

This chain joins TRBV6-1 and TRBJ1-3; the D is unclear. Germline values: CDR1 MNHNS, CDR2 SASEGT. This CDR3 contains 15 residues. Trimming left V 5 bases short and J 0 bases short, with 11 bases between. The CDR3 coding sequence is TGTGCCAGCAGTTTAAAAACGAGCTCTGGAAACACCATATATTTT. Translation gives CASSLKTSSGNTIYF.

This chain connects TRBV5-1 to TRBJ2-7; D call uncertain. The length of the CDR3 is 14 residues. Germline assignment: CDR1 SGHRS and CDR2 YFSETQ. Trimming left V 3 bases short and J 4 bases short, with 14 bases between. Written as DNA, the CDR3 is TGCGCCAGCAGCTCGCGGCTAGACGGGTACGAGCAGTACTTC. This gives the protein CASSSRLDGYEQYF.

The chain links TRBV10-3 to TRBJ2-2; TRBD2 aligns across 15 bases. With 8 bases clipped from V and 4 bases from J, the junction kept 17 bases outside the gene matches. The CDR3 extends over 20 amino acids. Germline V gene sequence: CDR1 ENHRY, CDR2 SYGVKD. CDR3 sequence reads: CAIGRSAGTSGRSGTGELFF. In nucleotides, the CDR3 is TGTGCCATCGGCAGATCCGCCGGGACTAGCGGGAGGTCGGGCACCGGGGAGCTGTTTTTT.

V usage is TRBV27 and J usage is TRBJ1-1, with D maybe TRBD1 (6 bases). V shed 2 bases and J shed 2 bases, with 15 bases lying between them. The CDR3 runs to 16 residues. The germline V gene encodes CDR1 MNHEY and CDR2 SMNVEV (reference sequence). Here the CDR3 reads CASSLARTATNTEAFF. The CDR3 DNA reads TGTGCCAGCAGTTTAGCCCGGACAGCAACTAACACTGAAGCTTTCTTT.

This clone was detected only once. V is TRBV6-1 and J is TRBJ1-3; D unresolved. Germline V gives CDR1 MNHNS, CDR2 SASEGT. The ends were cut back, 7 bases at V and 10 bases at J, with 17 bases in the middle. The CDR3 is 13 residues long. DNA for the CDR3: TGTGCCAGCATTACACCGAACCTCCGTACCATATATTTT. Translation gives CASITPNLRTIYF.

The genes are TRBV9 and TRBJ1-2; no reliable D call. CDR1 is SGDLS, CDR2 YYNGEE, per germline. Trimming stripped 4 bases from V and 4 bases from J, with 20 bases between. The CDR3 length is 16 residues. CDR3 DNA: TGTGCCAGCAGCCCCCGGGTCAGACGGAGTGGCTATGGCTACACCTTC. It yields the protein CASSPRVRRSGYGYTF.

This clone showed up just once. The gene calls are TRBV28 and TRBJ2-3, with 13 bases that match TRBD2. V lost 7 bases to trimming and J lost 10 bases; unmatched junction nucleotides: 14. Germline CDR1 and CDR2: MDHEN and SYDVKM. This CDR3 spans 16 amino acids. CDR3 nucleotides: TGTGCCAGCATGGGGGCAAGGACTAGCGGGAGACTGTCGCAGTATTTT. Amino acid sequence: CASMGARTSGRLSQYF.

The rearrangement uses TRBV6-6 and TRBJ2-3, with D uncertain. V lost 10 bases and J lost 0, with 8 bases in between. This CDR3 comprises 12 residues. Germline V lookup: CDR1 MNHNY, CDR2 SVGAGI (reference sequence). CDR3 in amino acids: CAIAVSTDTQYF. In DNA form, the CDR3 reads TGTGCCATCGCGGTTAGCACAGATACGCAGTATTTT.

The chain joins TRBV5-1 to TRBJ1-2; 10 nucleotides match TRBD1. The ends lost 4 bases at V and 4 bases at J; junction bases unmatched: 10. Germline loops: CDR1 SGHRS, CDR2 YFSETQ. CDR3 length: 16 amino acids. The CDR3 DNA reads TGCGCCAGCAGCACAGGACAGGGGGGTTATTCCTATGGCTACACCTTC. Its translation: CASSTGQGGYSYGYTF.

The rearrangement links TRBV7-9 to TRBJ2-3; 7 nucleotides match TRBD2. The CDR3 is 16 amino acids. Trimming removed 4 bases from V and 2 bases from J; junction bases left unmatched: 9. Germline V gene sequence: CDR1 SEHNR, CDR2 FQNEAQ (reference sequence). The CDR3 DNA follows: TGTGCCAGCAGCTCTGGACTAGAGCTTCTCACAGATACGCAGTATTTT. This translates into CASSSGLELLTDTQYF.

V is TRBV11-3 and J is TRBJ2-1, with unresolved D. The CDR3 spans 14 residues. Germline CDR1 and CDR2: SGHNT and YENEEA. Trimming shortened V by 3 bases and J by 1 base, and 7 bases separated the two germline ends. The DNA of the CDR3 is TGTGCCAGCAGCTTTGGCGGTTCCTACAATGAGCAGTTCTTC. It codes for CASSFGGSYNEQFF.

J is TRBJ2-1 and V is TRBV27; D not resolved. The ends were cut back, 0 bases at V and 3 bases at J, with 6 bases in the middle. In germline, CDR1 is MNHEY, CDR2 SMNVEV (reference sequence). The CDR3 sequence is 14 residues long. The CDR3 sequence: CASSLSLSYNEQFF. The CDR3 DNA reads TGTGCCAGCAGTTTATCGCTCAGCTACAATGAGCAGTTCTTC.

This clone has just one count. V usage is TRBV5-1 and J usage is TRBJ2-7; 7 nucleotides line up with TRBD1. CDR1 is SGHRS and CDR2 is YFSETQ in the germline V gene. J lost 6 bases, V lost 0 bases, and 6 bases had no gene match. The CDR3 is 14 amino acids. The CDR3 nucleotides read TGCGCCAGCAGCTTGGGTCTCCGGGACAGCGAGCAGTACTTC. This translates into CASSLGLRDSEQYF. Full variable domain (missing parts from reference TRBV5-1 and TRBJ2-7): KAGVTQTPRYLIKTRGQQVTLSCSPISGHRSVSWYQQTPGQGLQFLFEYFSETQRNKGNFPGRFSGRQFSNSRSEMNVSTLELGDSALYLCASSLGLRDSEQYFGPGTRLTVT.

The chain employs TRBV9 and TRBJ2-5; D gene ambiguous. The CDR3 loop spans 15 amino acids. Germline V gene lookup returns CDR1 SGDLS and CDR2 YYNGEE. Trimming removed 3 bases at V and 5 bases at J, with 17 bases between. The DNA for the CDR3 is TGTGCCAGCAGCGCAGAACGAGGAGCCGGGGAGACCCAGTACTTC. Its protein product is CASSAERGAGETQYF.

The chain carries TRBV19 and TRBJ2-7, with 11 bases matching TRBD2. The CDR3 length is 14 residues. The junction had 5 bases not matched to a gene; V was cut back by 8 bases and J by 2 bases. Germline V gene sequence: CDR1 LNHDA, CDR2 SQIVND (reference sequence). The CDR3 region is CASGTSGAPYEQYF. The DNA for the CDR3 is TGTGCCAGTGGGACTAGCGGAGCCCCCTACGAGCAGTACTTC.

Only one count was recorded for this clone. The chain links TRBV9 to TRBJ2-3; TRBD2 matches 12 bases. CDR1 is SGDLS and CDR2 is YYNGEE in the germline V gene. The CDR3 is made up of 15 amino acids. V lost 3 bases, J lost 6 bases, and 5 bases stayed unmatched. The CDR3 DNA reads TGTGCCAGCAGCGAACTAGCGGGGGGCCCCGATACGCAGTATTTT. Its protein is CASSELAGGPDTQYF.

This chain joins TRBV6-4 and TRBJ2-1; 10 bases fit TRBD1. CDR1 is MRHNA and CDR2 is SNTAGT in the germline V gene. The ends lost 5 bases at V and 4 bases at J; junction bases unmatched: 8. There are 16 residues in the CDR3. The CDR3 region has the DNA TGTGCCAGCAGTCAAGACAGGGGGCTTGGATACAATGAGCAGTTCTTC. Its protein is CASSQDRGLGYNEQFF.